What follows are 21 T cell receptor beta chains derived from one specimen sequenced in a study of metastatic and nonmetastatic thyroid tumors. MiXCR was used by TCRdb to re-call the PCR reads. The sample holds approximately 44,000 clones, 28% seen once. All patients were untreated before thyroid surgery. Specimen: blood. These receptors came from a male donor with papillary thyroid cancer or a benign thyroid nodule (not recorded which). Some clones in this sample may be carry-over from other donors' samples.

This clone appeared a few times. The J gene is TRBJ1-5, the V gene TRBV2; TRBD1 aligns across 7 bases. V dropped 8 bases and J dropped 3; count of bases not matched to a gene: 4. Per the germline V gene, CDR1 is SNHLY and CDR2 is FYNNEI. This CDR3 spans 13 amino acids. In DNA, the CDR3 is TGTGCCAGCGTCGACAGGGTCAATCAGCCCCAGCATTTT. Its protein product is CASVDRVNQPQHF.

This clone was observed many times. A much larger clone is a single base away; this may be a read error. Other nucleotide sequences in the sample specify the same CDR3. The chain carries TRBV4-2 and TRBJ2-7; 7 nucleotides line up with TRBD2. The germline gives CDR1 LGHNA, CDR2 YNFKEQ. The CDR3 covers 16 residues. Losses at the gene ends were 3 bases for V and 5 bases for J; bases not matched to a gene: 13. The CDR3 loop is CASSQNPSGGADEQYF. The DNA for the CDR3 is TGTGCCAGCAGCCAGAACCCTAGCGGAGGGGCTGACGAGCAGTACTTC.

The genes are TRBV4-3 and TRBJ2-4; D is undetermined. Trimming removed 0 bases from V and 7 bases from J, with 7 bases in between. Germline values: CDR1 LGHNA, CDR2 YSLEER. CDR3 length: 13 residues. The CDR3 reads CASSQDLGNIQYF. CDR3 bases: TGCGCCAGCAGCCAAGATCTGGGGAACATTCAGTACTTC.

This clone was seen a handful of times. The chain has TRBV27 and TRBJ2-7; D may be TRBD1 (6 bases). The CDR3 is made up of 17 amino acids. Trimming took off 3 bases at V and 1 base at J, with 19 bases between the two ends. Germline V CDR1 and CDR2: MNHEY, SMNVEV (reference sequence). CDR3 in amino acids: CASSFALQGPMSYEQYF. In DNA, the CDR3 is TGTGCCAGCAGTTTCGCTCTACAGGGCCCGATGTCCTACGAGCAGTACTTC.

This clone has a count of ten or more. The V call is TRBV3-1, the J call TRBJ2-1; TRBD2 aligns across 10 bases. V lost 5 bases and J lost 8; bases outside the gene matches: 12. Germline-derived CDR1 and CDR2 are LGHDT and YNNKEL (reference sequence). The CDR3 extends over 16 amino acids. Here the CDR3 reads CASSLNSGGAGDEQFF. The CDR3 DNA sequence: TGTGCCAGCAGCTTAAACAGCGGGGGGGCCGGCGATGAGCAGTTCTTC.

As regards this clone: A much larger clone sits a single nucleotide away, making a read error possible. This chain uses TRBV6-4 with TRBJ2-7; D is unclear. Germline V CDR1 and CDR2: MRHNA, SNTAGT. The CDR3 runs 11 residues. Trimming cost V 1 base and J 6 bases, with 4 bases left between them. The CDR3 sequence is CASSDCPEQYF. For the CDR3, the DNA is TGTGCCAGCAGTGACTGTCCCGAGCAGTACTTC.

Notes on this clone: Its ends do not fully match the called genes, so a read error is possible. The rearrangement uses TRBV5-1 and TRBJ2-3; D remains ambiguous. Per germline, CDR1 SGHRS and CDR2 YFSETQ. This CDR3 comprises 15 residues. CDR3 DNA: TGCTCCAGCAGCTTGCTGCGTTTGGTCACAGATACGCAGTATTTT. The encoded protein is CSSSLLRLVTDTQYF.

The gene calls are TRBV6-2 or TRBV6-3 and TRBJ2-3; 15 bases agree with TRBD2. Germline CDR1 reads MNHEY; CDR2 reads SVGEGT. The CDR3 contains 16 residues. J gave up 5 bases and V 6 bases, and 6 bases lay outside the gene matches. In nucleotides, the CDR3 is TGTGCCAGCAGCGACAGGACTAGCGGGAGGGTAGATACGCAGTATTTT. Its translation is CASSDRTSGRVDTQYF.

J is TRBJ2-7 and V is TRBV5-1; TRBD2 aligns across 8 bases. CDR1 is SGHRS, CDR2 YFSETQ, per germline. V was pared by 4 bases and J by 2 bases, with 5 bases of the junction left unmatched. There are 14 residues in the CDR3. In DNA form, the CDR3 reads TGCGCCAGCAGCCGGACTAGCCGTACCTACGAGCAGTACTTC. It encodes CASSRTSRTYEQYF. The variable domain in full, with the rest retrieved from reference TRBV5-1 and TRBJ2-7, is KAGVTQTPRYLIKTRGQQVTLSCSPISGHRSVSWYQQTPGQGLQFLFEYFSETQRNKGNFPGRFSGRQFSNSRSEMNVSTLELGDSALYLCASSRTSRTYEQYFGPGTRLTVT.

For this clone: The junction does not match germline at one end; this may be a read error. V usage is TRBV20-1 and J usage is TRBJ1-6; the D gene is possibly TRBD1 (6 bases). There are 13 residues in the CDR3. Germline V CDR1 and CDR2: DFQATT, SNEGSKA (reference sequence). CDR3 sequence: CSAREQGNSHLHF. The CDR3 nucleotides are TGTAGTGCTAGAGAACAGGGAAATTCACACCTCCACTTT.

This clone was seen only a few times. The rearrangement uses TRBV6-1 and TRBJ2-7, with 7 bases lining up with TRBD1. This CDR3 is built from 13 residues. V gave up 4 bases and J gave up 6 bases; unmatched junction bases: 6. The germline gives CDR1 MNHNS, CDR2 SASEGT. Written as DNA, the CDR3 is TGTGCCAGCAGTGTTCAGGGGGTAAGCGAGCAGTACTTC. Translating gives CASSVQGVSEQYF.

This clone was counted ten times or more. The chain carries TRBV6-6 and TRBJ1-3; D possibly corresponds to TRBD1 (5 bases). Trimming took off 3 bases at V and 0 bases at J, with 12 bases between the two ends. Germline V gene sequence: CDR1 MNHNY, CDR2 SVGAGI (reference sequence). The CDR3 loop spans 16 amino acids. The CDR3 bases are TGTGCCAGCAGTTATTCCCAGGGCCCCTCTGGAAACACCATATATTTT. Encoded protein: CASSYSQGPSGNTIYF.

The V call is TRBV20-1, the J call TRBJ2-4; 9 bases fit TRBD1. CDR3 length equals 16 residues. Germline assignment: CDR1 DFQATT and CDR2 SNEGSKA (reference sequence). Trimming cost V 3 bases and J 2 bases; bases outside gene matches: 8. Written as DNA, the CDR3 is TGCAGTGCTAGTGATACAGGGGGCGCAACCAAAAACATTCAGTACTTC. Its translation: CSASDTGGATKNIQYF.

The sample holds many counts of this clone. The V call is TRBV13, the J call TRBJ2-5; D is possibly TRBD2 (7 bases). The CDR3 is 16 amino acids. Trimming removed 3 bases from V and 5 bases from J, with 19 bases in between. The germline gives CDR1 PRHDT, CDR2 FYEKMQ (reference sequence). The DNA for the CDR3 is TGTGCCAGCAGCTTTTCGCGGGGGCGAGTGGAGGAGACCCAGTACTTC. Protein: CASSFSRGRVEETQYF.

This clone was recorded many times. V is TRBV13 and J is TRBJ2-2, with 10 nucleotides matching TRBD1. The germline CDR1 and CDR2 sequences are PRHDT and FYEKMQ (reference sequence). The CDR3 covers 16 residues. V was pared by 6 bases and J by 7 bases, with 11 bases of the junction left unmatched. For the CDR3, the DNA is TGTGCCAGCAGTTTTATGACAGGGGGCGATTGCGGGGAGCTGTTTTTT. Its translation is CASSFMTGGDCGELFF.

V is TRBV12-3 or TRBV12-4 and J is TRBJ2-1, with 9 bases lining up with TRBD2. The CDR3 runs 17 residues. V dropped 5 bases and J dropped 6; count of bases not matched to a gene: 14. CDR3 residues: CASSQALGGRGGNEQFF. CDR3 DNA: TGTGCCAGCAGTCAGGCGCTAGGCGGGAGGGGGGGCAATGAGCAGTTCTTC.

The table lists this clone with many counts. This chain links TRBV28 with TRBJ1-5; 7 nucleotides match TRBD1. The CDR3 is 15 amino acids. CDR1 and CDR2 (germline): MDHEN, SYDVKM. V was clipped by 3 bases and J by 7 bases; unmatched bases: 9. CDR3 region: CASSFVGDSGQPQHF. In nucleotides, the CDR3 is TGTGCCAGCAGTTTTGTAGGGGACAGTGGGCAGCCCCAGCATTTT.

In the case of this clone: As the CDR3 is not closed by the conserved phenylalanine or tryptophan, this likely results from a read error. V and J are TRBV10-2 and TRBJ2-7; D may be TRBD2 (6 bases). There are 13 residues in the CDR3. Germline CDR1 and CDR2: WSHSY and SAAADI. The germline V and J ends were trimmed by 4 bases and 6 bases, with 13 bases remaining between them. The DNA of the CDR3 is TGCGCCAGCAGTGTAGGAGGGGACGGCGAGCAGTACATC. Its translation: CASSVGGDGEQYI.

This clone was counted ten times or more. This chain joins TRBV20-1 and TRBJ1-1, with 7 positions matching TRBD1. The CDR3 has 13 amino acids. V shed 4 bases and J 5 bases; nucleotides not matched to a gene: 7. Germline assignment: CDR1 DFQATT and CDR2 SNEGSKA (reference sequence). The CDR3 loop reads CSANTDRVTEAFF. CDR3 DNA: TGCAGTGCTAATACCGACAGGGTGACTGAAGCTTTCTTT.

The V gene is TRBV20-1, the J gene TRBJ2-7; tentative D call: TRBD1 (6 bases). Trimming stripped 6 bases from V and 2 bases from J, with 14 bases between. The V gene's germline CDR1 is DFQATT and CDR2 SNEGSKA (reference sequence). The CDR3 is 13 residues long. This CDR3 reads CSAGRTETYEQYF. CDR3 nucleotides: TGCAGTGCAGGCCGGACAGAGACCTACGAGCAGTACTTC.

This clone appeared a single time. No conserved phenylalanine or tryptophan ends this CDR3, so it is likely a read error. The limits of the CDR3 on the DNA are not certain, so only TCRdb's listed CDR3 is given. This chain links TRBV6-1 with TRBJ1-1; TRBD1 is the table's D call and was not checked against the DNA. Looked up from germline, CDR1 is MNHNS and CDR2 is SASEGT. 12 amino acids form the CDR3, both terminal residues included. The CDR3 protein is CAAGPQNTESFI.